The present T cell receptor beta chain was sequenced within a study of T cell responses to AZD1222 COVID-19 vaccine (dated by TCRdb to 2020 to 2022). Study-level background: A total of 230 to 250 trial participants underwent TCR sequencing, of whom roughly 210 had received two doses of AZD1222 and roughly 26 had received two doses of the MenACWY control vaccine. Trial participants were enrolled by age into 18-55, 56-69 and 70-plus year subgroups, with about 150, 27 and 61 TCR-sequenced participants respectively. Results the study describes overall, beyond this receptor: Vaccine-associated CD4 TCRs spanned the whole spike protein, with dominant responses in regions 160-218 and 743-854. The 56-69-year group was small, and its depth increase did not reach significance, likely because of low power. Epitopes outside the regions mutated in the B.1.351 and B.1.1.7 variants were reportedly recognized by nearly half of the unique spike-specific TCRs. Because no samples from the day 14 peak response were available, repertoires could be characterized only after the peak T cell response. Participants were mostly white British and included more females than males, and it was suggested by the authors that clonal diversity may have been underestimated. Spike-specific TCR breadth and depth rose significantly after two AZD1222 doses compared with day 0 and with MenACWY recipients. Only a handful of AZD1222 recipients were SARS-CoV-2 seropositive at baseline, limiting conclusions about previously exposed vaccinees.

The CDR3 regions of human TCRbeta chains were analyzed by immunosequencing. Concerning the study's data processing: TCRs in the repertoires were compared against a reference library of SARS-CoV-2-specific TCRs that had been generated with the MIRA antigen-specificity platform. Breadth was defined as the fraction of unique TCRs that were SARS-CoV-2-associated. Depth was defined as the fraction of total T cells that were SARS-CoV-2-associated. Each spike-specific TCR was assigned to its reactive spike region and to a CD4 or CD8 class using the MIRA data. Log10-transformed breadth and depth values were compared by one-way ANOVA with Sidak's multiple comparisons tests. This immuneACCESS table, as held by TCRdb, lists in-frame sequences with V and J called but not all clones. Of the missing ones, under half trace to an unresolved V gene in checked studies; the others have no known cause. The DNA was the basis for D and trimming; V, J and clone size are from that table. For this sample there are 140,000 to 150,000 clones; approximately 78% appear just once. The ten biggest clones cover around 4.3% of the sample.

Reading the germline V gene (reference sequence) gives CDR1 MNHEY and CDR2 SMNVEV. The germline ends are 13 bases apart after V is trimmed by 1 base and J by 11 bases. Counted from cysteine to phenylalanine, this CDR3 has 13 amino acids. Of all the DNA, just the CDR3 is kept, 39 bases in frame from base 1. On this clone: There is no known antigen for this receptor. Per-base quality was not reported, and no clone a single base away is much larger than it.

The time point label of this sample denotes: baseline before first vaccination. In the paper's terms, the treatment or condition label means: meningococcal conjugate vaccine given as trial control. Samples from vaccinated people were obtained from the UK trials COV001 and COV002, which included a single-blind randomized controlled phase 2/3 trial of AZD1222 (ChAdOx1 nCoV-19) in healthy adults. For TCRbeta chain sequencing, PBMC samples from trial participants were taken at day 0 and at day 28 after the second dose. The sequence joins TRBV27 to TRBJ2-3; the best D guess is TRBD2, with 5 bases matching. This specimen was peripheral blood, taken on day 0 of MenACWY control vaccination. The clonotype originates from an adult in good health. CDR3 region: CASSLFDGVQQYF. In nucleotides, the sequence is TGTGCCAGCAGTTTATTCGACGGGGTCCAGCAGTATTTT.